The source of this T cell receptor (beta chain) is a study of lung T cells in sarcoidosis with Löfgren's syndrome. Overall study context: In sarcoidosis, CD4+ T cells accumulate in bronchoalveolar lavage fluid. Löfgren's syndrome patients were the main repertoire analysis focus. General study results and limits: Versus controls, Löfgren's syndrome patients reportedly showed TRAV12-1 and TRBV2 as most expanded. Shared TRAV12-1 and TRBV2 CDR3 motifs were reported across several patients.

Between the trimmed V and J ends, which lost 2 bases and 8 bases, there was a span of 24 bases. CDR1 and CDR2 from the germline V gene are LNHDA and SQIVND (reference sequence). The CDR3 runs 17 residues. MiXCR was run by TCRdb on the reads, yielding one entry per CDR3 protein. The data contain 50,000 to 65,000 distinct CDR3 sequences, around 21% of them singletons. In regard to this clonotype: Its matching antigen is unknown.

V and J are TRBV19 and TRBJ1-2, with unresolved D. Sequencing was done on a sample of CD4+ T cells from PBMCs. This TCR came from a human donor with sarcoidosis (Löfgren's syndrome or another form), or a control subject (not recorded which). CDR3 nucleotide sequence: TGTGCCAGTAGTATATCGGACTTAATGGATTTTTCAAAGGGCTACACCTTC. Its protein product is CASSISDLMDFSKGYTF.